The rows below give T cell receptor beta chains drawn from one sample of a study of Ad26.COV2.S vaccination and SARS-CoV-2 variants. Clones were read by immunoSEQ multiplex PCR, and TCRdb kept only the in-frame ones, dropping some. The sample contains fewer than 400,000 clones, roughly 90% of which appear only once. The input for sequencing was peripheral blood, taken in a trial of Ad26.COV2.S vaccine versus placebo. The receptor source for this set is a person between 18 and 60 years old who received the Ad26.COV2.S COVID-19 vaccine or a placebo. CDR3s leave out the opening cysteine and the closing phenylalanine or tryptophan. Each record gives: CDR3 length, V gene, J gene, CDR3 protein.

15	TRBV4-3	TRBJ2-7	ASSQGSGTSGRYEQY
11	TRBV7-3	TRBJ2-1	ASSLKSGDEQF
12	TRBV19	TRBJ2-7	ASSVGHPAYEQY
16	TRBV6-1	TRBJ1-3	ASSEKDPGVLRGNTIY
13	TRBV7-2	TRBJ2-4	ASSLGRLAKNIQY
13	TRBV7-3	TRBJ2-2	ASSLIQGAAGELF
16	TRBV9	TRBJ2-2	ASSNRPGAGGPTGELF
13	TRBV3-1/TRBV3-2	TRBJ2-5	ASSQFLRESETQY
15	TRBV5-1	TRBJ2-6	ASSQGGLSSGANVLT
14	TRBV23-1	TRBJ2-7	ASSQLQETGPYEQY
12	TRBV7-2	TRBJ1-6	ASSLEWGNSPLH
11	TRBV24-1	TRBJ1-4	ATSDLRSEKLF
12	TRBV5-1	TRBJ1-6	ASSLGGANSPLH
14	TRBV24-1	TRBJ1-5	ATSDGGTWGNQPQH
14	TRBV5-1	TRBJ2-5	ASSTSGRALGETQY
12	TRBV19	TRBJ2-3	ASSLRVGTDTQY
10	TRBV28	TRBJ1-5	ASIGTNQPQH
13	TRBV11-3	TRBJ2-2	ASSLYTVNTGELF
13	TRBV2	TRBJ1-6	ASSEEGGPNSPLH
12	TRBV28	TRBJ2-2	ASRGTANTGELF
14	TRBV24-1	TRBJ2-7	ATSVDLQRSPYEQY
14	TRBV27	TRBJ1-1	ASSLIGRGKRTEAF
13	TRBV10-3	TRBJ2-7	AISNRDGSSYEQY
12	TRBV7-2	TRBJ2-7	ASSLDLGSYEQY
12	TRBV7-6	TRBJ2-5	ASSLVVGEGTQY
10	TRBV24-1	TRBJ2-1	ATRIEGGEQF
11	TRBV30	TRBJ2-2	AWKQGNTGELF
15	TRBV15	TRBJ2-1	ATSRDSGPESYNEQF
12	TRBV5-1	TRBJ1-3	ASRDEGGGNTIY
11	TRBV11-3	TRBJ2-4	ASSAGSKNIQY
13	TRBV7-2	TRBJ1-5	ASSLVGNSNQPQH
12	TRBV18	TRBJ1-2	ASSQTSGEDGYT
14	TRBV9	TRBJ2-2	ASSVVPGADTGELF
12	TRBV10-3	TRBJ1-5	ATNRDLDNQPQH
10	TRBV7-9	TRBJ2-7	ASRSVSGEQY
12	TRBV27	TRBJ2-7	ASSLARGPYEQY
17	TRBV21-1	TRBJ2-4	ASTVSNLGWGMGKNIQY
14	TRBV5-3	TRBJ2-7	ARSLDYLAPNYEQY
13	TRBV28	TRBJ2-4	ASRTRGLAKNIQY
12	TRBV5-4	TRBJ2-5	ASRSGTREETQY
12	TRBV4-2	TRBJ2-5	ASSQESLQETQY
13	TRBV11-2	TRBJ1-3	ASSPDRVSGNTIY
10	TRBV10-2	TRBJ2-7	ASSLGSHEQY